The 9 T cell receptor beta chains listed next were all sequenced from one sample in a study of CD8 T cells in Susac syndrome. After extraction with the RNeasy kit, about 0.45 to 1 ug of the RNA was reverse transcribed using random hexamers. From the immunoSEQ multiplex PCR reads, TCRdb called clonotypes with MiXCR, one entry per CDR3 protein. Of roughly 100,000 distinct CDR3 sequences in the sample, around 94% were seen once. The sample was CD8+ T cells from PBMCs. All receptors derive from a human donor with Susac syndrome.

The chain has TRBV14 and TRBJ2-7; tentatively, D is TRBD1 (5 bases). V lost 1 base and J lost 2, with 6 bases in between. The CDR3 length is 13 residues. Germline values: CDR1 SGHDN, CDR2 FVKESK. In DNA, the CDR3 is TGTGCCAGCAGCCAAGCACAGGCCTACGAGCAGTACTTC. This codes for CASSQAQAYEQYF. Based on the CDR3 plus reference TRBV14 and TRBJ2-7, the full variable domain is EAGVTQFPSHSVIEKGQTVTLRCDPISGHDNLYWYRRVMGKEIKFLLHFVKESKQDESGMPNNRFLAERTGGTYSTLKVQPAELEDSGVYFCASSQAQAYEQYFGPGTRLTVT.

This clonotype was counted only a few times. V is TRBV16 and J is TRBJ1-1; D ambiguous. Germline CDR1 and CDR2: KGHSY and FQNENV. The CDR3 has 13 residues. V shed 4 bases and J shed 0 bases, with 6 bases lying between them. CDR3 in DNA: TGTGCCAGCAGCCCTGGTATGAACACTGAAGCTTTCTTT. Protein product: CASSPGMNTEAFF.

The gene calls are TRBV27 and TRBJ2-1, with 8 positions matching TRBD2. The CDR3 spans 13 residues. Germline trimming cut 8 bases from V and 9 bases from J; bases unmatched to any gene: 9. Germline CDR1 is MNHEY and CDR2 is SMNVEV (reference sequence). The CDR3 loop is CASGLASSIEQFF. In DNA, the CDR3 is TGTGCCAGCGGACTAGCCTCAAGCATTGAGCAGTTCTTC.

The chain has TRBV14 and TRBJ2-3; D might be TRBD2 (5 bases). CDR1 is SGHDN, CDR2 FVKESK, per germline. The CDR3 covers 15 residues. V dropped 1 base and J dropped 2 bases, with 10 bases sitting between them. Written as DNA, the CDR3 is TGTGCCAGCAGCCAAGTGGGCGGGTCCACAGATACGCAGTATTTT. Translated: CASSQVGGSTDTQYF.

This sequence joins TRBV20-1 and TRBJ2-1, with D possibly being TRBD2 (5 bases). Germline V gives CDR1 DFQATT, CDR2 SNEGSKA (reference sequence). V was clipped by 7 bases and J by 0 bases, with 16 bases between them. CDR3 length equals 15 residues. CDR3 in amino acids: CSVVDDYNSYNEQFF. In DNA form, the CDR3 reads TGCAGTGTTGTGGACGACTATAACTCCTACAATGAGCAGTTCTTC.

The chain couples TRBV5-6 to TRBJ2-1, with D tentatively TRBD2 (5 bases). The CDR3 runs to 13 residues. Looked up from germline, CDR1 is SGHDT and CDR2 is YYEEEE. Trimming cost V 4 bases and J 4 bases, with 9 bases left between them. For the CDR3, the DNA is TGTGCCAGCAGCCGGGGAGCGTACAATGAGCAGTTCTTC. Translation: CASSRGAYNEQFF.

The CDR3 DNA reads TGTGCCAGCAGCCGGGAGGGCGGCACTGAAGCTTTCTTT. Translating gives CASSREGGTEAFF. The chain employs TRBV7-7 and TRBJ1-1; no definite D call. Germline CDR1 reads SSHAT; CDR2 reads FNYEAQ (reference sequence). The CDR3 runs 13 residues. Trimming removed 5 bases at V and 4 bases at J, with 11 bases between.

The V call is TRBV29-1, the J call TRBJ2-1, with 13 bases fitting TRBD2. The CDR3 extends over 15 amino acids. Germline V lookup: CDR1 SQVTM, CDR2 ANQGSEA. J was trimmed by 6 bases and V by 1 base; bases with no gene match: 3. The CDR3 DNA reads TGCAGCGTTGAAGGGAGACTAGCGGGGGGCAATGAGCAGTTCTTC. Translation gives CSVEGRLAGGNEQFF.

The rearrangement joins TRBV2 to TRBJ1-6, with 8 nucleotides matching TRBD1. The CDR3 loop spans 17 amino acids. Germline assignment: CDR1 SNHLY and CDR2 FYNNEI. Unmatched junction bases numbered 7, after V lost 6 bases and J lost 0 bases. DNA of the CDR3: TGTGCCAGCAGGGCCACAGGGGGAAGCTCCTATAATTCACCCCTCCACTTT. It codes for CASRATGGSSYNSPLHF.